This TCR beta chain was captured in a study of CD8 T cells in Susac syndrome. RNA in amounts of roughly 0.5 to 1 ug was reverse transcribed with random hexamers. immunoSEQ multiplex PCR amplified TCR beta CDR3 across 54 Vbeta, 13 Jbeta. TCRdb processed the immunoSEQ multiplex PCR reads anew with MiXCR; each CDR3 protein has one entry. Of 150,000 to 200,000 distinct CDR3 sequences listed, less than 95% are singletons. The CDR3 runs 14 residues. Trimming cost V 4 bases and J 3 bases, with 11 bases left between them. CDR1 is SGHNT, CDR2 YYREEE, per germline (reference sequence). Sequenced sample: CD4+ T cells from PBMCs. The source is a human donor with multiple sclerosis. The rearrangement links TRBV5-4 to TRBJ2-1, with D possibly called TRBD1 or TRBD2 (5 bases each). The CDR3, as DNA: TGTGCCAGCAGCATGGGTGGGGGCTACAATGAGCAGTTCTTC. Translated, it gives CASSMGGGYNEQFF.